A single TCR beta chain is shown here with its context. V shed 5 bases and J 7 bases; nucleotides not matched to a gene: 8. CDR3 size: 14 residues. CDR1 and CDR2 from the germline V gene are MNHEY and SMNVEV (reference sequence). The sample comes from a study of beta chain features in type 1 diabetes. Isolated RNA was reverse transcribed in full, so expressed TCRB transcripts were sequenced. Method: immunoSEQ multiplex PCR; TCRdb's copy keeps in-frame clones and lacks some. The profile shows over 700,000 clones, roughly a sixth of them singletons. Sequencing was performed on naive CD4+ T cells from blood. This receptor was obtained from a young woman in good health. The V gene is TRBV27, the J gene TRBJ2-1; 7 bases are shared with TRBD1. CDR3 loop: CASSQRGGTNEQFF. CDR3 bases: TGTGCCAGCAGTCAGCGAGGGGGCACGAATGAGCAGTTCTTC.